This T cell receptor (beta chain) was recovered during a study of shared clonotypes between healthy human individuals. TCRdb's copy holds only in-frame clones and misses some; the assay was immunoSEQ multiplex PCR. The sample includes 850,000 to 1,100,000 clones, 77% of them seen just once. CDR3 size: 16 residues. V shed 4 bases and J shed 9 bases, with 23 bases lying between them. Per germline, CDR1 SGDLS and CDR2 YYNGEE. The sequenced sample consisted of memory CD4+ T cells from PBMCs. Subset: CD45RA-negative fraction. This sequence originates from a young man in good health. Some clones in this sample may be carry-over from other donors' samples. This chain links TRBV9 with TRBJ2-1, with D possibly called TRBD1 or TRBD2 (6 bases each). The CDR3 coding sequence is TGTGCCAGCAGCTTCCCCCCGGGGGCCCTCATAGGTGAGCAGTTCTTC. It codes for CASSFPPGALIGEQFF.